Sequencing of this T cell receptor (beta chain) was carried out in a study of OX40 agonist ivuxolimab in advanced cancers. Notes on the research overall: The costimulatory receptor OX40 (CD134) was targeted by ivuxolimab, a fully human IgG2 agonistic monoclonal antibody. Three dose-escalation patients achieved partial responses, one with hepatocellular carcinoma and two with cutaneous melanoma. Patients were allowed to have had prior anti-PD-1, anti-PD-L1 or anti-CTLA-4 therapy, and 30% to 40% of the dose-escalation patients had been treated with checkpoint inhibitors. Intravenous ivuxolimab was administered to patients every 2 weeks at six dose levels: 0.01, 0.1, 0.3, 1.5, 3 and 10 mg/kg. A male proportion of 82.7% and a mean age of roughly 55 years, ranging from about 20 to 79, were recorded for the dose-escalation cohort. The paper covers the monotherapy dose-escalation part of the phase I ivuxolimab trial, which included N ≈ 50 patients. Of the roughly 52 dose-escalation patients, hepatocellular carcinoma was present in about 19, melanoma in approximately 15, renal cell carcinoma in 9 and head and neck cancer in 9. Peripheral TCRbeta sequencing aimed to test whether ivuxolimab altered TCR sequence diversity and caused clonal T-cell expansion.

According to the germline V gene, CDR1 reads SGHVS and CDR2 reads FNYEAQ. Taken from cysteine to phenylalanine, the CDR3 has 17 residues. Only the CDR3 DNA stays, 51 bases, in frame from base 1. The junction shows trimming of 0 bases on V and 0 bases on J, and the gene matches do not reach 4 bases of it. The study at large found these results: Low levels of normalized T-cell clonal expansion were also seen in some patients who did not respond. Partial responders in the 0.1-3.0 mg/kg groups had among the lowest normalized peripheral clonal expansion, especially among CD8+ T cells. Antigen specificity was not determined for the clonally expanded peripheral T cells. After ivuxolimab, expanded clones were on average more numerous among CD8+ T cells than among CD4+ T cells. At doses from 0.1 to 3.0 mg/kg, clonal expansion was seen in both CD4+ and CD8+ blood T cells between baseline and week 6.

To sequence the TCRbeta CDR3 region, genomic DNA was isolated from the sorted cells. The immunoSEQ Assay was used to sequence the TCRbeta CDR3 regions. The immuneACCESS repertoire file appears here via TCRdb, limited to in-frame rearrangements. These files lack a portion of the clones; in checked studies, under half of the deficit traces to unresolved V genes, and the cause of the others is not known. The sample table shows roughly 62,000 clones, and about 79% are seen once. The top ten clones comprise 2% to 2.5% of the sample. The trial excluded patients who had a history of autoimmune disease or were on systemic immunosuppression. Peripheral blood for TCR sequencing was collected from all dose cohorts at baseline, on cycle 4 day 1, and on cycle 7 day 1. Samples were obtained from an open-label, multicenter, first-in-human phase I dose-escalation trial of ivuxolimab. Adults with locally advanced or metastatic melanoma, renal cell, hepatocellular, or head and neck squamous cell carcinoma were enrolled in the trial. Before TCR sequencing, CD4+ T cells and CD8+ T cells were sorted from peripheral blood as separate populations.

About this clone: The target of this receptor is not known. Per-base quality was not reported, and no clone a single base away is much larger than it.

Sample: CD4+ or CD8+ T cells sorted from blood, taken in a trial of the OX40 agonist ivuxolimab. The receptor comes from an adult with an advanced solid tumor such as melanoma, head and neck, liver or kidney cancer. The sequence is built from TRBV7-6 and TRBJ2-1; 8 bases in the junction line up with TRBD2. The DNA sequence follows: TGTGCCAGCAGCTTAGCGGTTGGGACTAGCTCCTACAATGAGCAGTTCTTC. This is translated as CASSLAVGTSSYNEQFF.